These 25 T cell receptor beta chains came from one sample sequenced in a study of T cell changes during pregnancy in multiple sclerosis. TCRdb's table, derived via immunoSEQ multiplex PCR, lists solely in-frame clones and lacks some. The sample lists about 69,000 clones, roughly nine tenths seen once, with roughly 0.3% in the top ten. The material sequenced was CD4+ T cells from peripheral blood mononuclear cells, taken in the third trimester of pregnancy. The origin of the receptors is a female donor in good health, enrolled as a control in a pregnancy study.

The chain carries TRBV5-1 and TRBJ2-2; D may be TRBD1 (6 bases). This CDR3 comprises 15 residues. Germline V CDR1 and CDR2: SGHRS, YFSETQ. Trimming pared 4 bases from V and 1 base from J, leaving 11 bases between. This CDR3 is CASSTMTGNTGELFF. CDR3 sequence (DNA): TGCGCCAGCAGCACGATGACAGGGAACACCGGGGAGCTGTTTTTT. Drawing the rest from reference TRBV5-1 and TRBJ2-2, the complete variable domain is KAGVTQTPRYLIKTRGQQVTLSCSPISGHRSVSWYQQTPGQGLQFLFEYFSETQRNKGNFPGRFSGRQFSNSRSEMNVSTLELGDSALYLCASSTMTGNTGELFFGEGSRLTVL.

The genes are TRBV19 and TRBJ2-7; tentatively, D is TRBD2 (7 bases). The germline V gene has CDR1 LNHDA and CDR2 SQIVND (reference sequence). The CDR3 has 17 amino acids. V was pared by 4 bases and J by 7 bases, with 26 bases between. The CDR3, as DNA: TGTGCCAGTAGTAGGGAGGGTCCGGGGGGCGATCGGTTGGAGCAGTACTTC. Translated: CASSREGPGGDRLEQYF.

The chain uses TRBV7-2 and TRBJ2-7; 7 positions match TRBD2. V was pared by 5 bases and J by 6 bases, with 13 bases of the junction left unmatched. The length of the CDR3 is 15 residues. Germline V gives CDR1 SGHTA, CDR2 FQGNSA. This CDR3 is CASSQMGEGLVEQYF. The CDR3 DNA reads as TGTGCCAGCAGCCAGATGGGGGAGGGGCTGGTCGAGCAGTACTTC.

This chain connects TRBV4-3 to TRBJ1-4; D is possibly TRBD1 (5 bases). The CDR3 consists of 15 residues. With 3 bases removed from V and 0 bases from J, the gap between germline ends came to 8 bases. Germline assignment: CDR1 LGHNA and CDR2 YSLEER. CDR3 protein: CASSQRGATNEKLFF. In DNA form, the CDR3 reads TGCGCCAGCAGCCAGCGGGGGGCAACTAATGAAAAACTGTTTTTT.

V and J are TRBV4-1 and TRBJ2-2; D is possibly TRBD2 (5 bases). Per the germline V gene, CDR1 is MGHRA and CDR2 is YSYEKL. With 5 bases removed from V and 0 bases from J, the gap between germline ends came to 13 bases. This CDR3 is built from 16 residues. The CDR3 nucleotides read TGCGCCAGCAGCTCGGGCGGGCAGCCGAACACCGGGGAGCTGTTTTTT. This sequence encodes CASSSGGQPNTGELFF.

J is TRBJ2-7 and V is TRBV2; TRBD1 matches at 10 bases. With V trimmed by 7 bases and J by 3 bases, 12 bases remained unmatched. Germline V gene lookup returns CDR1 SNHLY and CDR2 FYNNEI. CDR3 length: 16 amino acids. Written as DNA, the CDR3 is TGTGCCAGCACAATAGACCGGGACAGGGGCCGCTACGAGCAGTACTTC. Protein sequence: CASTIDRDRGRYEQYF.

This clone was seen a handful of times. The genes are TRBV6-4 and TRBJ1-1; perhaps TRBD1 as D (6 bases). The germline CDR1 and CDR2 sequences are MRHNA and SNTAGT. The CDR3 has 13 amino acids. Trimming stripped 6 bases from V and 1 base from J, with 9 bases between. CDR3 nucleotide sequence: TGTGCCAGCAGCGCGACAGGGAACACTGAAGCTTTCTTT. Translated, it gives CASSATGNTEAFF.

V and J are TRBV18 and TRBJ1-5; D gene uncertain. Germline V gene sequence: CDR1 KGHSH, CDR2 LQKENI. The CDR3 extends over 16 amino acids. V gave up 2 bases and J gave up 4 bases, with 15 bases separating them. The CDR3 DNA sequence: TGTGCCAGCTCACCATTCGATCCGGGATTAAATCAGCCCCAGCATTTT. Amino acids: CASSPFDPGLNQPQHF.

This chain joins TRBV4-1 and TRBJ1-1; D possibly corresponds to TRBD1 (6 bases). The CDR3 has 17 amino acids. V lost 3 bases and J 0 bases, leaving 17 bases between the germline ends. The germline V gene encodes CDR1 MGHRA and CDR2 YSYEKL. The DNA of the CDR3 is TGCGCCAGCAGCCAGAGCCCTAAAGGACAGATGAACACTGAAGCTTTCTTT. Translated: CASSQSPKGQMNTEAFF.

The rearrangement links TRBV6-5 to TRBJ1-4, with D possibly matching TRBD1 (5 bases). The germline V and J ends were trimmed by 4 bases and 0 bases, with 9 bases remaining between them. CDR3 length: 15 amino acids. CDR1 and CDR2 from the germline V gene are MNHEY and SVGAGI. DNA of the CDR3: TGTGCCAGCAGTTTACTCAGGGCAACTAATGAAAAACTGTTTTTT. Translated, it gives CASSLLRATNEKLFF.

This chain connects TRBV7-3 to TRBJ1-1, with TRBD1 matching over 8 bases. The V gene's germline CDR1 is SGHTA and CDR2 FQGTGA. This CDR3 region has 15 residues. Trimming cost V 1 base and J 6 bases; bases outside gene matches: 7. The CDR3 DNA sequence: TGTGCCAGCAGCTTAATGGGGGGACAGGTGGCTGAAGCTTTCTTT. Protein product: CASSLMGGQVAEAFF.

V and J are TRBV5-4 and TRBJ1-3; 10 nucleotides align to TRBD1. V was pared by 0 bases and J by 2 bases, with 2 bases of the junction left unmatched. Looked up from germline, CDR1 is SGHNT and CDR2 is YYREEE (reference sequence). CDR3 length: 16 amino acids. The CDR3 here is CASSLGGTGAGNTIYF. As DNA, the CDR3 is TGTGCCAGCAGCTTGGGAGGGACAGGGGCTGGAAACACCATATATTTT.

The chain has TRBV10-3 and TRBJ1-4; 10 nucleotides line up with TRBD1. This CDR3 contains 13 residues. Germline trimming cut 6 bases from V and 7 bases from J; bases unmatched to any gene: 2. Germline-derived CDR1 and CDR2 are ENHRY and SYGVKD. The CDR3 DNA follows: TGTGCCATCAGGGGGACAGGGGCTGAAAAACTGTTTTTT. Protein sequence: CAIRGTGAEKLFF.

This clone occurred once. This chain joins TRBV5-1 and TRBJ2-1; 8 positions agree with TRBD2. This CDR3 comprises 16 residues. Trimming took 4 bases from V and 4 from J; bases not matched to a gene: 10. Germline V CDR1 and CDR2: SGHRS, YFSETQ. CDR3 sequence (DNA): TGCGCCAGCAGCCTAGTAGCGGGGTCCTTTTACAATGAGCAGTTCTTC. Translation: CASSLVAGSFYNEQFF.

This clone was observed a single time. This chain links TRBV7-6 with TRBJ1-3, with D possibly being TRBD1 (5 bases). Per the germline V gene, CDR1 is SGHVS and CDR2 is FNYEAQ. The CDR3 is 14 residues long. Between the trimmed V and J ends, which lost 3 bases and 2 bases, there was a span of 8 bases. DNA for the CDR3: TGTGCCAGCAGCTTTTCAGGGACTGGAAACACCATATATTTT. Encoded protein: CASSFSGTGNTIYF.

The chain employs TRBV19 and TRBJ2-6, with a possible D match to TRBD2 (6 bases). CDR3 length equals 16 residues. Trimming took off 1 base at V and 2 bases at J, with 9 bases between the two ends. Germline assignment: CDR1 LNHDA and CDR2 SQIVND (reference sequence). The DNA of the CDR3 is TGTGCCAGTAGTATAGGGAGGGGAACTGGGGCCAACGTCCTGACTTTC. This encodes CASSIGRGTGANVLTF.

This chain uses TRBV7-6 with TRBJ1-2; the D is unclear. Trimming left V 1 base short and J 0 bases short, with 9 bases between. The CDR3 sequence is 15 residues long. The germline V gene encodes CDR1 SGHVS and CDR2 FNYEAQ. The CDR3 spells CASSLGAGTNYGYTF. DNA for the CDR3: TGTGCCAGCAGCTTAGGAGCAGGAACTAACTATGGCTACACCTTC. Full variable domain (missing parts from reference TRBV7-6 and TRBJ1-2): GAGVSQSPRYKVTKRGQDVALRCDPISGHVSLYWYRQALGQGPEFLTYFNYEAQQDKSGLPNDRFSAERPEGSISTLTIQRTEQRDSAMYRCASSLGAGTNYGYTFGSGTRLTVV.

J is TRBJ2-5 and V is TRBV5-1; 11 bases line up with TRBD2. This CDR3 is 16 amino acids long. Germline CDR1 and CDR2: SGHRS and YFSETQ. V lost 0 bases to trimming and J lost 5 bases; unmatched junction nucleotides: 6. The CDR3 region is CASSLDSGGAGETQYF. The CDR3 DNA is TGCGCCAGCAGCTTGGATAGCGGGGGGGCCGGGGAGACCCAGTACTTC. Variable domain in full (rest from reference TRBV5-1 and TRBJ2-5): KAGVTQTPRYLIKTRGQQVTLSCSPISGHRSVSWYQQTPGQGLQFLFEYFSETQRNKGNFPGRFSGRQFSNSRSEMNVSTLELGDSALYLCASSLDSGGAGETQYFGPGTRLLVL.

This clone was counted a few times. The V and J genes are TRBV27 and TRBJ1-6; D might be TRBD1 (5 bases). This CDR3 has 12 amino acids. CDR1 is MNHEY, CDR2 SMNVEV, per germline (reference sequence). Trimming stripped 8 bases from V and 6 bases from J, with 8 bases between. In DNA, the CDR3 is TGTGCCAGCCGACAGAGTAATTCACCCCTCCACTTT. Its protein product is CASRQSNSPLHF.

V gene TRBV7-2 combines with J gene TRBJ2-5; 7 bases map to TRBD2. V was pared by 3 bases and J by 2 bases, with 3 bases of the junction left unmatched. CDR1 and CDR2 from the germline V gene are SGHTA and FQGNSA. There are 14 residues in the CDR3. CDR3 nucleotide sequence: TGTGCCAGCAGCTTGGGGGGGAAGCAAGAGACCCAGTACTTC. As protein: CASSLGGKQETQYF.

The V and J genes are TRBV6-1 and TRBJ1-5; D is unresolved. This CDR3 comprises 14 residues. The V end lost 3 bases, the J end lost 5 bases, and 11 bases lay between the germline ends. Germline V lookup: CDR1 MNHNS, CDR2 SASEGT. The CDR3 region is CASSDGVEDQPQHF. The CDR3 DNA reads as TGTGCCAGCAGTGACGGTGTCGAGGATCAGCCCCAGCATTTT.

The chain is built from TRBV12-5 and TRBJ1-1, with 9 bases matching TRBD1. This CDR3 has 19 amino acids. Unmatched junction bases numbered 15, after V lost 1 base and J lost 3 bases. CDR1 is LGHNT, CDR2 FRNRAP, per germline. The chain's CDR3 is CASGLAPLIRDREDTEAFF. CDR3 DNA sequence: TGTGCTAGTGGTTTGGCCCCTCTTATTCGGGACAGGGAGGACACTGAAGCTTTCTTT.

The chain recombines TRBV14 with TRBJ1-1; 8 bases are shared with TRBD1. From germline, CDR1 is SGHDN and CDR2 FVKESK. The CDR3 spans 14 residues. V shed 2 bases, J shed 4 bases, and the junction held 3 bases outside the gene matches. The CDR3 DNA is TGTGCCAGCAGCCAACAGGGGGCTCTCACTGAAGCTTTCTTT. It yields the protein CASSQQGALTEAFF.

This chain joins TRBV7-2 and TRBJ2-2; D unclear. Trimming took off 4 bases at V and 0 bases at J, with 9 bases between the two ends. CDR3 length: 15 residues. Germline values: CDR1 SGHTA, CDR2 FQGNSA. The CDR3 DNA reads TGTGCCAGCAGCTATCGCTACGCGAACACCGGGGAGCTGTTTTTT. This gives the protein CASSYRYANTGELFF. The full variable domain, completed using reference TRBV7-2 and TRBJ2-2, is GAGVSQSPSNKVTEKGKDVELRCDPISGHTALYWYRQSLGQGLEFLIYFQGNSAPDKSGLPSDRFSAERTGGSVSTLTIQRTQQEDSAVYLCASSYRYANTGELFFGEGSRLTVL.

This clone was counted a single time. This rearrangement joins TRBV6-6 to TRBJ2-7; 9 bases align to TRBD1. CDR1 is MNHNY and CDR2 is SVGAGI in the germline V gene (reference sequence). The CDR3 length is 15 residues. J lost 1 base, V lost 6 bases, and 7 bases had no gene match. The CDR3 nucleotides are TGTGCCAGCAGGGAGGGACAGGGAACTTCCTACGAGCAGTACTTC. Encoded protein: CASREGQGTSYEQYF.